This T cell receptor (beta chain) was profiled in a study of early T cells in non-severe SARS-CoV-2 infection listed by TCRdb under 2021. The study in broad terms: TCR sequencing used bulk RNA from unsorted whole blood, so alpha and beta chains could not be paired.

This clonotype was seen only a few times. Its antigen is currently not known. No base-level quality is on record; no much larger clone is a single base apart. The library was made by 5' RACE. These reads were obtained on a NextSeq 500. Unique molecular identifiers were attached to individual cDNA molecules in the TCR library protocol so that sequencing error and PCR bias could be corrected. Both TCR alpha and beta chains were sequenced, and tight co-correlation was observed between alpha and beta sequence abundances in each sample. The published analysis was carried out like this. Decombinator V4 was used to annotate the V gene, J gene and CDR3 of the TCR sequences. Expanded TCRs were defined as changing significantly between any two time points under a Poisson model with p below 0.0001. Abundances of TCRs were expressed as counts per million after normalisation to the total number of TCRs sequenced in each sample. TRAV1-2 paired with TRAJ12, TRAJ20 or TRAJ33 defined MAIT TCRs, while TRAV10 paired with TRAJ18 defined iNKT TCRs. VDJdb, accessed 1 November 2021, was searched for CMV, EBV and SARS-CoV-2 annotated TCRs, with TCRs annotated for multiple antigens excluded. Clones were called with MiXCR by TCRdb after fastp trimmed the public reads at Q25, and only in-frame beta chains were retained. When rows share a CDR3 protein, they turn into one entry using the most common DNA and genes. The V and J calls reflect TCRdb's pipeline rather than the authors' work. In this sample the table shows about 76,000 distinct CDR3 sequences, over 9% of which occur a single time. Over 3.5% of the sample comes from the top ten.

The paper's findings and limits, for the study overall: VDJdb matching was skewed toward anti-spike CD8 responses, so virus-specific expansions were likely underestimated and private and CD4 specificities were missed.

This was a case-control study nested in a cohort of healthcare workers in London, UK, who had nasopharyngeal swab PCR tests and blood samples taken every week. Between 23 and 31 March 2020, the week of the UK lockdown, healthcare workers were enrolled and then followed up weekly for as long as 16 weeks. The cysteine opens and the phenylalanine closes a CDR3 of 14 amino acids. Only the CDR3 region is kept as DNA, spanning 42 bases read in frame from base 1. The junction carries 9 bases between V and J, which are trimmed by 6 bases and 0 bases respectively. Looking up the germline V gene (reference sequence) yields CDR1 MNHNY and CDR2 SVGAGI.

This TCR derives from an adult who was a healthcare worker with PCR-confirmed SARS-CoV-2 infection or an uninfected control (not recorded which). Sequencing was performed on whole blood. Recombination joined TRBV6-6 with TRBJ1-5; TRBD1 is possibly the D segment (5 matching bases). This receptor carries the CDR3 CASRGVNSNQPQHF. The nucleotides are TGTGCCAGCAGGGGGGTGAATAGCAATCAGCCCCAGCATTTT.